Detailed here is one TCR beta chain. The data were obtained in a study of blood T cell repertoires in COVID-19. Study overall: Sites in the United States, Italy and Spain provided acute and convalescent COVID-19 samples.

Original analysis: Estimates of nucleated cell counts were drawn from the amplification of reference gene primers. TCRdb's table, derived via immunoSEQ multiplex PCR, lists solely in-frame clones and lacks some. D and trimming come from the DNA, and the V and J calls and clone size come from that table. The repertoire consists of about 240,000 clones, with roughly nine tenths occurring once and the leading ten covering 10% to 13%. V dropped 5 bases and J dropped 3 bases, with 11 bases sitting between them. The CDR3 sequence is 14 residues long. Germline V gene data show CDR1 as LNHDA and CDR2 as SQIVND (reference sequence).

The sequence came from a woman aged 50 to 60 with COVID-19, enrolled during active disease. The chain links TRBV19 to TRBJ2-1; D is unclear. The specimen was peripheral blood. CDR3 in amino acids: CASSSGRYYNEQFF. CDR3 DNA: TGTGCCAGTAGTTCCGGCAGGTACTACAATGAGCAGTTCTTC. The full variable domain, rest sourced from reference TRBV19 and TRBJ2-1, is DGGITQSPKYLFRKEGQNVTLSCEQNLNHDAMYWYRQDPGQGLRLIYYSQIVNDFQKGDIAEGYSVSREKKESFPLTVTSAQKNPTAFYLCASSSGRYYNEQFFGPGTRLTVL.